The present entry profiles one T cell receptor (beta chain) with its context. What it recognizes is unknown. The PCR had 60 Vbeta and 13 Jbeta primers. Clones were sequenced by immunoSEQ multiplex PCR, and TCRdb holds only the in-frame ones, with some missing. The table lists 200,000 to 250,000 clones. V shed 3 bases, J shed 3 bases, and the junction held 4 bases outside the gene matches. Germline V lookup: CDR1 MGHDK, CDR2 SYGVNS. This CDR3 region has 14 residues. This sample was included in a study of cytomegalovirus exposure and HLA in healthy donors. Study-level findings and limits: Within a later analysis, the majority of CMV-associated TCR beta chains appeared HLA-restricted. Prior analysis indicated that the majority of TCR beta V segments exhibited productivity approximately 90% or approximately 30% of the time. Clonal expansion was found to be greater in HLA-associated TCR beta chains than in equally common others in a later analysis. Reportedly, TCR beta sequences accurately predicted HLA-A and HLA-B alleles in most subjects.

The clonotype comes from a girl aged 2 to 10 in good health and CMV-seropositive. The sample was PBMCs. This chain links TRBV25-1 with TRBJ2-7, with 8 nucleotides matching TRBD2. CDR3: CASSEGGRFYEQYF. The CDR3 DNA reads TGTGCCAGCAGTGAGGGCGGGAGGTTCTACGAGCAGTACTTC.